This TCR beta chain emerged from a study of spatial heterogeneity in lung cancer. Overall study: Across the raw uncorrected reads, a unique TCR and UMI combination was observed, on average, more than ten times.

TCR cDNA molecules were tagged individually, and each one carried a unique molecular identifier. Each CDR3 protein is one row after TCRdb ran MiXCR on the 5' RACE reads. The table lists tens of thousands of distinct CDR3 sequences, around 11% of them singletons. This clonotype occurred a few times. The V and J ends lost 6 bases and 7 bases, in that order; junction bases with no gene match: 9. CDR1 and CDR2 (germline): SGHTA, FQGNSA. The CDR3 is 15 residues long. Sample time point: sample taken at primary tumor resection. Sequencing was performed on whole RNA extracted from tumor and nontumor lung tissue, or from frozen PBMC, and the material was left unsorted.

Sequencing used PBMCs, obtained at surgery. The gene calls are TRBV7-2 and TRBJ2-1, with TRBD1 matching over 10 bases. This sequence was found in a female donor with early-stage non-small cell lung cancer. This chain's CDR3 is CASSYRDRGWNEQFF. The CDR3 nucleotides read TGTGCCAGCAGTTACCGGGACAGGGGTTGGAATGAGCAGTTCTTC. The complete variable domain, with remaining parts taken from reference TRBV7-2 and TRBJ2-1, reads GAGVSQSPSNKVTEKGKDVELRCDPISGHTALYWYRQSLGQGLEFLIYFQGNSAPDKSGLPSDRFSAERTGGSVSTLTIQRTQQEDSAVYLCASSYRDRGWNEQFFGPGTRLTVL.